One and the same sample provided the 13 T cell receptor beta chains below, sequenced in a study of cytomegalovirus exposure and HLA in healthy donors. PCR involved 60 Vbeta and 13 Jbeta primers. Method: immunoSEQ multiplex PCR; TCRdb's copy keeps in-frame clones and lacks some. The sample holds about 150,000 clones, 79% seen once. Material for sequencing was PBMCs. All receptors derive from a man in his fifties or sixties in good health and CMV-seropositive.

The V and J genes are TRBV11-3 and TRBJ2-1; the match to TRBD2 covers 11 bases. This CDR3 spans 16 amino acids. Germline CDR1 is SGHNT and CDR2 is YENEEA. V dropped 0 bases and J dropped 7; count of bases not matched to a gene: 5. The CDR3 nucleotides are TGTGCCAGCAGCTTAGATCTAGCGGGAGGTTCTAATGAGCAGTTCTTC. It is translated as CASSLDLAGGSNEQFF.

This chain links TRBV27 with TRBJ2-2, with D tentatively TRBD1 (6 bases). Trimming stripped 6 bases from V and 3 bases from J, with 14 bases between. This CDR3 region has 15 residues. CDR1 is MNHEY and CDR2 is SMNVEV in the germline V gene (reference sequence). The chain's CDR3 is CASSERQVDTGELFF. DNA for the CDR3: TGTGCCAGCAGCGAGAGACAGGTCGACACCGGGGAGCTGTTTTTT.

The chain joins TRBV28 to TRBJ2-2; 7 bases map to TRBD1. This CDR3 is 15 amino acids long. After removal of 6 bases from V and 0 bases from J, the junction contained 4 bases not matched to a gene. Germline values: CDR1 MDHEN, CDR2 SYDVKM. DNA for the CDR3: TGTGCCAGCAGAACAGACAGGGCGAACACCGGGGAGCTGTTTTTT. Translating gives CASRTDRANTGELFF. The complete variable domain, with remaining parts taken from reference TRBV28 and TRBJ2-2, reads DVKVTQSSRYLVKRTGEKVFLECVQDMDHENMFWYRQDPGLGLRLIYFSYDVKMKEKGDIPEGYSVSREKKERFSLILESASTNQTSMYLCASRTDRANTGELFFGEGSRLTVL.

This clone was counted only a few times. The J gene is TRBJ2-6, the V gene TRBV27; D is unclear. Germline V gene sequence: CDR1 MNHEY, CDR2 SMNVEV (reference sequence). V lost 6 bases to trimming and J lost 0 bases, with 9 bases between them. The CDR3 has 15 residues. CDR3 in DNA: TGTGCCAGCAGGCCCGAGAGCTCTGGGGCCAACGTCCTGACTTTC. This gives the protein CASRPESSGANVLTF. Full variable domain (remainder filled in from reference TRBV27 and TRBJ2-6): EAQVTQNPRYLITVTGKKLTVTCSQNMNHEYMSWYRQDPGLGLRQIYYSMNVEVTDKGDVPEGYKVSRKEKRNFPLILESPSPNQTSLYFCASRPESSGANVLTFGAGSRLTVL.

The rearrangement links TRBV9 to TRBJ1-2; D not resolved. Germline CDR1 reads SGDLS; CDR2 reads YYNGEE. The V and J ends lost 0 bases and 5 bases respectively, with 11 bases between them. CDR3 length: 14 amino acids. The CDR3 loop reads CASSVDPGGYGYTF. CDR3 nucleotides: TGTGCCAGCAGCGTAGATCCCGGCGGGTATGGCTACACCTTC.

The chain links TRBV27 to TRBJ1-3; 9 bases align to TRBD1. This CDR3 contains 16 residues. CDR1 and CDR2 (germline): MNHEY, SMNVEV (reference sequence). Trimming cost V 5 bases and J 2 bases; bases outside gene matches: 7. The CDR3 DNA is TGTGCCAGCAGTCCGGGGACAGGGTTGGCTGGAAACACCATATATTTT. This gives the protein CASSPGTGLAGNTIYF.

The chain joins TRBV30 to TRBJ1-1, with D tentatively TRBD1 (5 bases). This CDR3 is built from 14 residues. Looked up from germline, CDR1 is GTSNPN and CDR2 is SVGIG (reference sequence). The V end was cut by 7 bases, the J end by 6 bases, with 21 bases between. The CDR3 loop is CASSPGPPAAEAFF. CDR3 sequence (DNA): TGTGCCTCCAGCCCAGGGCCCCCCGCCGCTGAAGCTTTCTTT.

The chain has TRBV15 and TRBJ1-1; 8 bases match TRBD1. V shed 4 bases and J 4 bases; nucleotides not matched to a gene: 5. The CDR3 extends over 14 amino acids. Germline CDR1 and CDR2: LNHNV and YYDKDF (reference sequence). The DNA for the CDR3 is TGTGCCACCAGCACAGGGGGCCGTAGCACTGAAGCTTTCTTT. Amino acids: CATSTGGRSTEAFF.

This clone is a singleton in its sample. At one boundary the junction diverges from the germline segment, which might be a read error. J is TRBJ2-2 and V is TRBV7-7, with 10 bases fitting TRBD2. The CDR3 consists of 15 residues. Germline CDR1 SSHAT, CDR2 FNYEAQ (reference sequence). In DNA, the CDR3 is TGTGCTAGCAGCCGAGCTAGCGGGGGCACCGGGGAGCTGTTTTTT. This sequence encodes CASSRASGGTGELFF.

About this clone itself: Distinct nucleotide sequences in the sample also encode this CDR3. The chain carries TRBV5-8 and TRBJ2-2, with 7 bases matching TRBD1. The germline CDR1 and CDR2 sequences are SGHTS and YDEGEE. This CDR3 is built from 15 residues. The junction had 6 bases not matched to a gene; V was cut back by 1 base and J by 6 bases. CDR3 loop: CASSLTNTGAGELFF. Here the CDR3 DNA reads TGTGCCAGCAGCTTGACAAATACAGGGGCCGGGGAGCTGTTTTTT.

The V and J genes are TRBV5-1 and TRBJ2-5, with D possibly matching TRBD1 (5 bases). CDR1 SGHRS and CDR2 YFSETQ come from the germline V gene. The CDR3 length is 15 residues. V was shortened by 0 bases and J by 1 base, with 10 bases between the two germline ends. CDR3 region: CASSLGQSPQETQYF. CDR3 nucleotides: TGCGCCAGCAGCTTGGGACAGAGCCCCCAAGAGACCCAGTACTTC.

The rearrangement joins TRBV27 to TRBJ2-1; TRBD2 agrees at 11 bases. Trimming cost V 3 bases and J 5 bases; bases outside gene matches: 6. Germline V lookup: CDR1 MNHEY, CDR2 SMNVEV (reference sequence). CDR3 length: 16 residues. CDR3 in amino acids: CASSFERLAGHNEQFF. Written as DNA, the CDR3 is TGTGCCAGCAGTTTCGAAAGACTAGCGGGACACAATGAGCAGTTCTTC.

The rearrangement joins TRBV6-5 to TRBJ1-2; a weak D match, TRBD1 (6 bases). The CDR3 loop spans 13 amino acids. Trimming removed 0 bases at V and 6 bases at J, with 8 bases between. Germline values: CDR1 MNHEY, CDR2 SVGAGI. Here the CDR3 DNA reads TGTGCCAGCAGTTACTCGGGGGCGGATGGCTACACCTTC. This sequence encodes CASSYSGADGYTF.